This T cell receptor beta chain was sequenced for a study of blood T cell repertoires in COVID-19. Overall study: COVID-19 samples from acute and convalescent phases originated in the United States, Italy and Spain. Sample material is recorded as cDNA or gDNA derived from T cells, B-cell-depleted T cells, or PBMCs.

V was clipped by 1 base and J by 4 bases, with 7 bases between them. There are 13 residues in the CDR3. Germline V gene lookup returns CDR1 MDHEN and CDR2 SYDVKM. Authors' data handling: Scientists estimated how many nucleated cells there were by amplifying reference gene primers. Method: immunoSEQ multiplex PCR; TCRdb's copy keeps in-frame clones and lacks some. The V and J calls and clone size come from that table; D and trimming were worked out from the DNA. This sample carries over 120,000 clones, 65% to 85% of them seen once, and the ten largest clones take approximately 3.8%. Sequencing used peripheral blood. This chain joins TRBV28 and TRBJ2-5; no definite D call. The sequence was collected from a woman aged 55-69 years with acute or convalescent COVID-19. CDR3 bases: TGTGCCAGCAGTTTATCCCTGGCAGAGACCCAGTACTTC. Translation gives CASSLSLAETQYF.